This T cell receptor beta chain was sequenced in a study of HIV-infected patients and healthy controls. Study findings and constraints: HIV+ repertoires were severely depleted of MAIT alpha-chain CDR3s, unlike healthy controls. HIV-infected repertoires had significantly higher mean Gini indices than controls, possibly reflecting oligoclonality. Slight age and sex differences between study cohorts did not explain the diversity differences.

This clonotype came up many times. The target antigen is unknown. The CDR3 extends over 13 amino acids. Germline loops: CDR1 ENHRY, CDR2 SYGVKD. V was trimmed by 10 bases and J by 3 bases, leaving 15 bases between them. Alpha and beta constant-region primers primed reverse transcription of 400 to 500 ng RNA. Separate chain-specific third strand synthesis with multiplexing indices produced the alpha and beta libraries. One primer pair amplified all rearrangements per chain; each cDNA got molecular barcodes. TCRdb recomputed calls from the 5' RACE reads with MiXCR, one row per CDR3 protein. The sample includes about 4,200 distinct CDR3 sequences, 8.3% of them seen just once. Roughly three months, about 14 weeks, into antiretroviral therapy, follow-up blood was collected. Whole blood was used without fractionation, so all unsorted peripheral T cells were included.

J is TRBJ1-2 and V is TRBV10-3; a weak D match, TRBD1 (6 bases). The sequencing used blood, collected during antiretroviral therapy. The TCR was taken from an adult with HIV infection. The CDR3 spells CANAQGEDYGYTF. The CDR3 DNA is TGTGCCAACGCACAGGGAGAGGACTATGGCTACACCTTC.